This T cell receptor beta chain stems from a study of blood T cell repertoires in COVID-19. Whole-study context: Sites across the United States, Italy and Spain contributed samples from acute and convalescent COVID-19. PBMCs, B-cell-depleted T cells, or T cells were the source of the cDNA or gDNA that made up the material.

As regards this clone: The sample holds other DNA sequences that translate to the same CDR3.

There are 14 residues in the CDR3. V was clipped by 0 bases and J by 10 bases, with 11 bases between them. Per the germline V gene, CDR1 is SGHRS and CDR2 is YFSETQ. Study processing details: Cell counts per sample came from amplifying reference gene primers. Produced via immunoSEQ multiplex PCR; TCRdb's table is partial and in-frame only. The D gene and trimming were derived from the DNA, and the V and J assignments and clone size from that table. This table holds about 210,000 clones, about nine tenths found once. Sequencing was carried out using peripheral blood. The V gene is TRBV5-1, the J gene TRBJ1-6; D unclear. This sequence originates from a woman aged 40 to 55 with acute or convalescent COVID-19. The CDR3 sequence: CASSLETANSPLHF. CDR3 DNA sequence: TGCGCCAGCAGCTTGGAAACAGCTAACTCACCCCTCCACTTT.